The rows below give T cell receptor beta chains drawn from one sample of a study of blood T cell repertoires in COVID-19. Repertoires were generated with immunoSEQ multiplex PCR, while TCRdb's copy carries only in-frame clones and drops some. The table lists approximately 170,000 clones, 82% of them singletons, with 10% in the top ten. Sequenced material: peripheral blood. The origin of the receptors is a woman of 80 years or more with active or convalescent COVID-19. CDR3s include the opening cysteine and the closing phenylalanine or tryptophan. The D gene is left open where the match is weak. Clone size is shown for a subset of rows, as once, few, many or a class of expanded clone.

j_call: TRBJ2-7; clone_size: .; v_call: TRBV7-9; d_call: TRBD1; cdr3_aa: CASSIMGDRGIHEQYF; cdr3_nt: TGTGCCAGCAGCATCATGGGGGACAGGGGAATCCACGAGCAGTACTTC
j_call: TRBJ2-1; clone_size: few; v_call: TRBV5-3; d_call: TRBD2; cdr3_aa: CARGQSGRISYNEQFF; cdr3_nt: TGTGCCAGGGGACAAAGCGGGAGAATCTCCTACAATGAGCAGTTCTTC
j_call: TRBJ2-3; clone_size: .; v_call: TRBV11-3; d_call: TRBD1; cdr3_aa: CASSLGTDTSTDTQYF; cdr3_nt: TGTGCCAGCAGCTTGGGGACAGATACTAGCACAGATACGCAGTATTTT
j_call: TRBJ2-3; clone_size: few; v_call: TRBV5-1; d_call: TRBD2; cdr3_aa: CASSQRDGVTDTQYF; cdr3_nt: TGCGCCAGCAGCCAGCGGGACGGGGTCACAGATACGCAGTATTTT
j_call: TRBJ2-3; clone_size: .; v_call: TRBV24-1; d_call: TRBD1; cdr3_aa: CATSDSQGTDTQYF; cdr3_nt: TGTGCCACCAGTGATTCACAGGGGACAGATACGCAGTATTTT
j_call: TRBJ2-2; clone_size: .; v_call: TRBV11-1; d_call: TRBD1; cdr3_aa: CASSRSGTDNTGELFF; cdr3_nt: TGTGCCAGCAGCCGATCCGGGACAGACAACACCGGGGAGCTGTTTTTT
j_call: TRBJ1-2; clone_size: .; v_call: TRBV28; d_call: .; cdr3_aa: CASSPAGATGTTNYGYTF; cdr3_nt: TGTGCCAGCAGTCCCGCTGGGGCAACAGGGACCACTAACTATGGCTACACCTTC
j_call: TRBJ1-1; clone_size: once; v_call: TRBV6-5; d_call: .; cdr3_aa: CASTNLDGAEAFF; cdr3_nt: TGTGCCAGCACTAATCTGGACGGGGCTGAAGCTTTCTTT
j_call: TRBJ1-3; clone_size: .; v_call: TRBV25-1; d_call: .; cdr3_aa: CASRESGISGNTIYF; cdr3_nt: TGTGCCAGCAGGGAATCGGGGATCTCTGGAAACACCATATATTTT
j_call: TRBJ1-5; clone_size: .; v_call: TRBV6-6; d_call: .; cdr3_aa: CASQKAGGNQPQHF; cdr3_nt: TGTGCCAGCCAGAAAGCGGGGGGCAATCAGCCCCAGCATTTT
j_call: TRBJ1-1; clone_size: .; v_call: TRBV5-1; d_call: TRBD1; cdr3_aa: CASSRDRGQTEAFF; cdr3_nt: TGCGCCAGCAGTCGGGACAGGGGGCAGACTGAAGCTTTCTTT
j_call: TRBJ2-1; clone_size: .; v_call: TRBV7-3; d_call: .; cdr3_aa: CASSLISLGEQFF; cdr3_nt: TGTGCCAGCAGCTTGATTAGCTTAGGTGAGCAGTTCTTC
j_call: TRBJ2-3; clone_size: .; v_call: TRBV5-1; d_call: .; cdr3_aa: CASSLTWFGTQYF; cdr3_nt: TGCGCCAGCAGCTTGACATGGTTTGGTACGCAGTATTTT
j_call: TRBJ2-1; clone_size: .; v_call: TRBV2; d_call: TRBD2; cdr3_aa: CASRMTSGSVLSEQFF; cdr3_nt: TGTGCCAGCAGGATGACTAGCGGGAGCGTTCTGAGTGAGCAGTTCTTC
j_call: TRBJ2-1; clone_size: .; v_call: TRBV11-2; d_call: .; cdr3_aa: CASSLAGYNEQFF; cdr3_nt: TGTGCCAGCAGCTTAGCGGGCTACAATGAGCAGTTCTTC
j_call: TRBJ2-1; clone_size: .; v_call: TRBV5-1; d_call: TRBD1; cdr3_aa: CASSKDRDQLFF; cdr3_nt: TGCGCCAGCAGCAAGGACAGGGATCAGTTGTTCTTC
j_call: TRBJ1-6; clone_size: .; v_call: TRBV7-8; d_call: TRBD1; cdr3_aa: CASSYYSSGTGINSPLHF; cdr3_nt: TGTGCCAGCAGCTATTATTCCTCCGGGACAGGGATTAATTCACCCCTCCACTTT
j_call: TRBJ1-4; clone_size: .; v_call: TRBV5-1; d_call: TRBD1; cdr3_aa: CASSLGTGDEKLFF; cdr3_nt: TGCGCCAGCAGCTTGGGGACAGGAGACGAAAAACTGTTTTTT
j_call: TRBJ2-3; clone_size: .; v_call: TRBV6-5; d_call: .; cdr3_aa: CASSPVTDTQYF; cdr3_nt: TGTGCCAGCAGCCCGGTGACAGATACGCAGTATTTT
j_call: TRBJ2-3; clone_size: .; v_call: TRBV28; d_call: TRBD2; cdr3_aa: CASSLYGEGSTDTQYF; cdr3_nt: TGTGCCAGCAGTCTATATGGGGAGGGTAGCACAGATACGCAGTATTTT
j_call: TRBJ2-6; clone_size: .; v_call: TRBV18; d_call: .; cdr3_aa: CASSPLNSGANVLTF; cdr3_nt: TGTGCCAGCTCACCTCTTAACTCTGGGGCCAACGTCCTGACTTTC
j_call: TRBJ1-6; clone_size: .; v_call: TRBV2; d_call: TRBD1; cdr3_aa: CASTPGDRNNSPLHF; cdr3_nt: TGTGCCAGCACTCCGGGGGACAGAAATAATTCACCCCTCCACTTT
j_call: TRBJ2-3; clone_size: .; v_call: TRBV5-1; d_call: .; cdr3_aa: CASNRDSTDTQYF; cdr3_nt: TGCGCCAGCAATCGGGATAGCACAGATACGCAGTATTTT
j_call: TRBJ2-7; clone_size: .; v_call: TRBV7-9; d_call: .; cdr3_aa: CASSLLLDSVEDEQYF; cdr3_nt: TGTGCCAGCAGCTTACTCTTGGACTCTGTTGAAGACGAGCAGTACTTC
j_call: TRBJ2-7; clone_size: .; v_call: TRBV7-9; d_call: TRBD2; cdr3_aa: CASSLPSGRAGDEQYF; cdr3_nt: TGTGCCAGCAGCTTACCTAGCGGGAGGGCCGGCGACGAGCAGTACTTC
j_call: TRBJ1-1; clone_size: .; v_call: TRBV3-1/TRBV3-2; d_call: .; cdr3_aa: CASSQDFSNTEAFF; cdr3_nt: TGTGCCAGCAGCCAAGATTTCTCGAACACTGAAGCTTTCTTT
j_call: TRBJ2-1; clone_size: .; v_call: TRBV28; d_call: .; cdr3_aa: CASISGLLNEQFF; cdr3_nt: TGTGCCAGTATCAGCGGGTTACTTAATGAGCAGTTCTTC
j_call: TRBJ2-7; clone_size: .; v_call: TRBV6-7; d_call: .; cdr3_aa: CATKTQGPTSYEQYF; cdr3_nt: TGTGCCACCAAAACCCAGGGGCCAACCTCCTACGAGCAGTACTTC
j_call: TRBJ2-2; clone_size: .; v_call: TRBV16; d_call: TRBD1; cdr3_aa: CASSQSGQGFTGELFF; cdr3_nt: TGTGCCAGCAGCCAATCGGGACAGGGTTTCACCGGGGAGCTGTTTTTT
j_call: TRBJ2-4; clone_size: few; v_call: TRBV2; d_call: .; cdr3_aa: CASSEALSRGQYF; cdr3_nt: TGTGCCAGCAGTGAAGCGCTTTCAAGAGGCCAGTACTTC
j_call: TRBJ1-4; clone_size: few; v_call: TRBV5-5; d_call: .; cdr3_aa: CASSFSSTNEKLFF; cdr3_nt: TGTGCCAGCAGCTTTTCGTCAACTAATGAAAAACTGTTTTTT
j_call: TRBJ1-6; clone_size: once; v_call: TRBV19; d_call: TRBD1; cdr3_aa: CASSIRQGRGSPLHF; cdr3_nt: TGTGCCAGTAGTATTCGACAGGGGAGAGGGTCACCCCTCCACTTT
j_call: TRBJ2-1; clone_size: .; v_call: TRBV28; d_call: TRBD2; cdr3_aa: CASRPGLAGDSSYNEQFF; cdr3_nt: TGTGCCAGCAGGCCGGGACTAGCGGGAGACAGCTCCTACAATGAGCAGTTCTTC
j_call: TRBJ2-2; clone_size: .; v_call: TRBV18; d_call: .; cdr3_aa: CASSPLSVANTGELFF; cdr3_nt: TGTGCCAGCTCACCACTTTCCGTCGCGAACACCGGGGAGCTGTTTTTT
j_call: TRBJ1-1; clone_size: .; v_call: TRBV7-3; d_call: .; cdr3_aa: CASSLLRGVEAFF; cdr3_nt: TGTGCCAGCAGCTTATTAAGGGGCGTAGAAGCTTTCTTT